Presented here are 25 T cell receptor beta chains from one specimen sequenced in a study of shared clonotypes between healthy human individuals. Some clones are missing from TCRdb's copy, which holds only in-frame ones; the method was immunoSEQ multiplex PCR. This table has about 2.3 million clones, roughly 92% appearing once. Sequencing was done on a sample of naive CD4+ T cells from PBMCs. Subset given: CD45RA+ positively selected. These TCRs come from a man younger than 30 in good health. Some clones in this sample may be carry-over from other donors' samples.

The rearrangement links TRBV11-2 to TRBJ2-5; 8 bases align to TRBD2. V shed 1 base and J 3 bases; nucleotides not matched to a gene: 4. CDR3 length: 15 amino acids. CDR1 SGHAT and CDR2 FQNNGV come from the germline V gene. The chain's CDR3 is CASSLVGSGKETQYF. CDR3 bases: TGTGCCAGCAGCTTAGTGGGTAGCGGGAAAGAGACCCAGTACTTC. Combining the CDR3 with reference TRBV11-2 and TRBJ2-5 gives the whole variable domain EAGVAQSPRYKIIEKRQSVAFWCNPISGHATLYWYQQILGQGPKLLIQFQNNGVVDDSQLPKDRFSAERLKGVDSTLKIQPAKLEDSAVYLCASSLVGSGKETQYFGPGTRLLVL.

The chain recombines TRBV5-1 with TRBJ1-2, with TRBD1 matching 8 bases. Looked up from germline, CDR1 is SGHRS and CDR2 is YFSETQ. The J segment lost 4 bases and the V segment lost 4 bases, leaving 9 bases of the junction unmatched. The CDR3 contains 15 residues. The CDR3 here is CASSKGQEPSYGYTF. The DNA for the CDR3 is TGCGCCAGCAGCAAGGGACAGGAGCCCTCCTATGGCTACACCTTC.

This chain uses TRBV10-3 with TRBJ2-3, with TRBD1 matching over 10 bases. The germline gives CDR1 ENHRY, CDR2 SYGVKD. V gave up 5 bases and J gave up 2 bases; unmatched junction bases: 13. CDR3 length: 18 residues. Here the CDR3 reads CAISRGPGQGSNTDTQYF. In DNA, the CDR3 is TGTGCCATCAGTCGCGGACCGGGACAGGGGTCAAACACAGATACGCAGTATTTT.

The chain uses TRBV19 and TRBJ2-5; possible D gene TRBD2, 5 bases. Trimming removed 6 bases from V and 5 bases from J, with 13 bases in between. Germline V gene data show CDR1 as LNHDA and CDR2 as SQIVND (reference sequence). CDR3 length: 13 residues. The CDR3 region has the DNA TGTGCCAGTAGATTCACCGGGGTTGAGACCCAGTACTTC. Translated: CASRFTGVETQYF. Filled out from reference TRBV19 and TRBJ2-5, the complete variable domain reads DGGITQSPKYLFRKEGQNVTLSCEQNLNHDAMYWYRQDPGQGLRLIYYSQIVNDFQKGDIAEGYSVSREKKESFPLTVTSAQKNPTAFYLCASRFTGVETQYFGPGTRLLVL.

V gene TRBV7-3 combines with J gene TRBJ2-3, with TRBD1 matching 8 bases. The CDR3 covers 15 residues. Losses at the gene ends were 4 bases for V and 6 bases for J; bases not matched to a gene: 9. The germline gives CDR1 SGHTA, CDR2 FQGTGA. The CDR3 region has the DNA TGTGCCAGCAGCTCCAGACAGGGGATAGGGGATACGCAGTATTTT. It translates to CASSSRQGIGDTQYF. The entire variable domain, with the rest obtained from reference TRBV7-3 and TRBJ2-3, is as follows: GAGVSQTPSNKVTEKGKYVELRCDPISGHTALYWYRQSLGQGPEFLIYFQGTGAADDSGLPNDRFFAVRPEGSVSTLKIQRTERGDSAVYLCASSSRQGIGDTQYFGPGTRLTVL.

The chain joins TRBV7-2 to TRBJ1-4, with unresolved D. V shed 5 bases and J shed 3 bases, with 16 bases lying between them. The CDR3 totals 16 residues. Germline V gives CDR1 SGHTA, CDR2 FQGNSA. The DNA for the CDR3 is TGTGCCAGCAGCCCCCGCGGCAATGCAGCTAATGAAAAACTGTTTTTT. As protein: CASSPRGNAANEKLFF.

This clone was detected only once. The sample carries other DNA sequences with the same CDR3. The V gene is TRBV11-2, the J gene TRBJ2-5; D is unclear. Trimming took off 1 base at V and 2 bases at J, with 2 bases between the two ends. Germline CDR1 is SGHAT and CDR2 is FQNNGV. The CDR3 consists of 12 residues. The CDR3: CASSLGQETQYF. The CDR3 region has the DNA TGTGCCAGCAGCTTAGGGCAAGAGACCCAGTACTTC.

The chain uses TRBV19 and TRBJ2-7; TRBD2 aligns across 10 bases. The CDR3 totals 15 residues. V gave up 3 bases and J gave up 2 bases; unmatched junction bases: 4. CDR1 and CDR2 from the germline V gene are LNHDA and SQIVND (reference sequence). CDR3 DNA: TGTGCCAGTAGTATTAGGAGCGGGAGGGCCTACGAGCAGTACTTC. As protein: CASSIRSGRAYEQYF.

The gene calls are TRBV11-3 and TRBJ1-1, with D unresolved. V gave up 5 bases and J gave up 4 bases, with 11 bases separating them. The germline V gene encodes CDR1 SGHNT and CDR2 YENEEA. CDR3 length: 13 amino acids. CDR3 sequence (DNA): TGTGCCAGCAGCCAGTGGGTGACCACTGAAGCTTTCTTT. Protein product: CASSQWVTTEAFF.

The chain links TRBV4-3 to TRBJ2-7; maybe TRBD2 (5 bases). There are 13 residues in the CDR3. CDR1 LGHNA and CDR2 YSLEER come from the germline V gene. Trimming shortened V by 4 bases and J by 3 bases, and 10 bases separated the two germline ends. The CDR3 here is CASSLLAGYEQYF. In DNA, the CDR3 is TGCGCCAGCAGCCTTCTTGCGGGCTACGAGCAGTACTTC.

This sequence joins TRBV28 and TRBJ2-3; TRBD2 matches 10 bases. Germline CDR1 is MDHEN and CDR2 is SYDVKM. This CDR3 spans 15 amino acids. V lost 5 bases and J lost 5; bases outside the gene matches: 7. CDR3 in amino acids: CASSTSLAGVDTQYF. The CDR3 coding sequence is TGTGCCAGCAGTACCTCTCTAGCGGGAGTAGATACGCAGTATTTT.

The chain is built from TRBV28 and TRBJ1-2; 11 bases are shared with TRBD1. J gave up 8 bases and V 6 bases, and 5 bases lay outside the gene matches. The germline V gene encodes CDR1 MDHEN and CDR2 SYDVKM. The CDR3 has 13 residues. This chain's CDR3 is CASRTGTGGGYTF. The CDR3 nucleotides are TGTGCCAGCAGAACCGGGACAGGGGGAGGCTACACCTTC.

This chain joins TRBV28 and TRBJ1-4; TRBD1 might be the D (6 bases). Per the germline V gene, CDR1 is MDHEN and CDR2 is SYDVKM. This CDR3 comprises 13 residues. V lost 9 bases, J lost 2 bases, and 10 bases lay in between. The CDR3 DNA follows: TGTGCCAGTTCACAGGGTACTAATGAAAAACTGTTTTTT. This sequence encodes CASSQGTNEKLFF.

As regards this clone: Other DNA sequences in this sample translate to the same CDR3. V gene TRBV2 combines with J gene TRBJ1-4, with TRBD1 as a possible D gene (5 bases). Germline CDR1 SNHLY, CDR2 FYNNEI. V lost 4 bases and J 8 bases, leaving 11 bases between the germline ends. The CDR3 totals 13 residues. The CDR3 coding sequence is TGTGCCAGCAGTGGGCAGGGCTGGGAAAAACTGTTTTTT. Amino acid sequence: CASSGQGWEKLFF.

The rearrangement uses TRBV6-5 and TRBJ2-1; either TRBD1 or TRBD2 may fit D (6 bases each). CDR1 and CDR2 (germline): MNHEY, SVGAGI. The ends were cut back, 8 bases at V and 9 bases at J, with 20 bases in the middle. The CDR3 has 14 residues. The CDR3 bases are TGTGCCAGCCCCGGACGGGGGCGGAGGTTTGAGCAGTTCTTC. This encodes CASPGRGRRFEQFF.

The chain employs TRBV28 and TRBJ1-1; D is ambiguous. The CDR3 has 15 residues. From germline, CDR1 is MDHEN and CDR2 SYDVKM. The germline V and J ends were trimmed by 8 bases and 0 bases, with 16 bases remaining between them. CDR3 coding DNA: TGTGCCAGCCCTCGGACTGGCTCGGTGAACACTGAAGCTTTCTTT. Protein sequence: CASPRTGSVNTEAFF.

The gene calls are TRBV6-1 and TRBJ2-7, with TRBD2 matching 9 bases. The CDR3 covers 14 residues. From germline, CDR1 is MNHNS and CDR2 SASEGT. Trimming took 9 bases from V and 0 from J; bases not matched to a gene: 6. The CDR3 DNA reads TGTGCCAGTATAGGACTAGCGCCCTCCTACGAGCAGTACTTC. Translation gives CASIGLAPSYEQYF.

V and J are TRBV30 and TRBJ2-7; no definite D call. CDR3 length: 11 residues. V lost 5 bases to trimming and J lost 6 bases, with 11 bases between them. The germline V gene has CDR1 GTSNPN and CDR2 SVGIG (reference sequence). CDR3 amino acids: CAWQSYIEQYF. CDR3 DNA sequence: TGTGCCTGGCAGTCCTACATCGAGCAGTACTTC.

For this clone: The sample has other DNA sequences that encode this CDR3 too. The V gene is TRBV5-1, the J gene TRBJ1-5; D unclear. Germline loops: CDR1 SGHRS, CDR2 YFSETQ. The CDR3 has 14 residues. V was pared by 0 bases and J by 4 bases, with 8 bases between. The CDR3 region has the DNA TGCGCCAGCAGCTTGGACAGCGTAAATCAGCCCCAGCATTTT. This gives the protein CASSLDSVNQPQHF.

This chain uses TRBV5-4 with TRBJ2-3, with 7 positions matching TRBD1. V shed 4 bases and J 0 bases; nucleotides not matched to a gene: 20. The CDR3 runs 20 residues. Germline CDR1 and CDR2: SGHNT and YYREEE (reference sequence). This CDR3 is CASSRQTIAGGPISTDTQYF. CDR3 DNA: TGTGCCAGCAGCCGCCAGACCATCGCAGGGGGACCAATTAGCACAGATACGCAGTATTTT.

The J gene is TRBJ1-4, the V gene TRBV6-1, with D possibly being TRBD1 (6 bases). Looked up from germline, CDR1 is MNHNS and CDR2 is SASEGT. CDR3 length equals 15 residues. Trimming pared 5 bases from V and 5 bases from J, leaving 15 bases between. This CDR3 reads CASSQGQSRNEKLFF. The CDR3 nucleotides read TGTGCCAGCAGTCAAGGACAGAGCCGGAATGAAAAACTGTTTTTT.

The chain is built from TRBV5-5 and TRBJ1-2, with D perhaps TRBD1 (6 bases). Germline assignment: CDR1 SGHKS and CDR2 YYEKEE (reference sequence). This CDR3 is built from 14 residues. The V end was cut by 4 bases, the J end by 2 bases, with 12 bases between. In DNA form, the CDR3 reads TGTGCCAGCAGCCCGAGGGGGGGCAACTATGGCTACACCTTC. It translates to CASSPRGGNYGYTF.

The genes are TRBV9 and TRBJ1-2; 7 bases align to TRBD1. The V segment lost 4 bases and the J segment 5 bases; nucleotides outside the gene matches: 14. The CDR3 consists of 16 residues. Germline V gives CDR1 SGDLS, CDR2 YYNGEE. The CDR3 spells CASSPVDRAGVYGYTF. The DNA of the CDR3 is TGTGCCAGCAGCCCAGTCGACAGGGCAGGGGTGTATGGCTACACCTTC.

The V call is TRBV7-2, the J call TRBJ2-7; TRBD2 might be the D (6 bases). CDR3 size: 16 residues. Trimming stripped 4 bases from V and 1 base from J, with 17 bases between. Germline assignment: CDR1 SGHTA and CDR2 FQGNSA. CDR3 amino acids: CASSSSFVAGSYEQYF. The CDR3 bases are TGTGCCAGCAGCTCATCGTTCGTGGCGGGGTCCTACGAGCAGTACTTC. Looking up the rest from reference TRBV7-2 and TRBJ2-7 gives the full variable domain: GAGVSQSPSNKVTEKGKDVELRCDPISGHTALYWYRQSLGQGLEFLIYFQGNSAPDKSGLPSDRFSAERTGGSVSTLTIQRTQQEDSAVYLCASSSSFVAGSYEQYFGPGTRLTVT.

The J gene is TRBJ2-3, the V gene TRBV2; D gene uncertain. V lost 0 bases to trimming and J lost 4 bases, with 11 bases between them. Germline V lookup: CDR1 SNHLY, CDR2 FYNNEI. This CDR3 region has 15 residues. The DNA for the CDR3 is TGTGCCAGCAGTGAAGCGGGTATAAGGGCAGATACGCAGTATTTT. Translated: CASSEAGIRADTQYF.